This TCR beta chain stems from a study of CD8+ T cells in alopecia areata (dated by TCRdb to 2017 to 2018). About the study as a whole: The treated patients, all with moderate-to-severe alopecia areata, were enrolled in an open-label pilot trial of oral tofacitinib given at 5 to 10 mg twice daily. In both human patients and the C3H/HeJ mouse model, the study applied high-throughput TCRbeta sequencing to look at T cell clonal expansion in alopecia areata. TCRbeta CDR3 regions were amplified by immunoSEQ multiplex PCR using 35 Vbeta forward and 13 Jbeta reverse primers. RNA came from the PAXgene miRNA kit for fixed scalp, the miRNeasy kit for PBMCs, and the RNeasy kit for mouse skin. In treated patients, disease severity was measured using the SALT score, which gives the percentage of scalp surface area affected. Tofacitinib-treated patients had biopsies at baseline and at 4 and 24 weeks of treatment, with a later scalp biopsy in several patients. Human TCRbeta sequencing covered scalp tissue and sorted CD4+ and CD8+ peripheral blood T cells from patchy and totalis/universalis alopecia areata patients and healthy controls. Scalp clonality was compared among normal scalp (n=4), patchy alopecia areata scalp (n=8), and alopecia totalis/universalis scalp (n=8). Patients received tofacitinib for 6 to 18 months and were then followed off drug for 6 months to check for delayed response and recurrence. Broad study findings and their caveats: Compared with normal scalp, lesional scalp, particularly in alopecia totalis/universalis, had higher clonality and more expanded CD8+ clones, which suggests antigenic drive. Because the treated cohort was small and included a single nonresponder, larger studies are needed to assess links between baseline CD8+ expansion and response. Many expanded lesional clones were found to persist in scalp and blood during tofacitinib treatment, and relapse after treatment cessation may be partly explained by this persistence. Unlike mouse skin, which is dominated by gammadelta T cells, normal human skin has resident alphabeta T cells that are also sequenced, and this complicates analysis of the scalp TCR repertoire. Tofacitinib significantly decreased scalp clonality and the number of expanded CD8+ clones among the top 100 scalp clones. TCR sequences shared between patients were less clear than in mice, possibly partly because of HLA diversity in the patient population.

Library method: the immunoSEQ multiplex PCR assay. For TCR sequencing, RNA was extracted from every sample and reverse transcribed into cDNA to serve as template. First-strand cDNA was synthesized with SuperScript III using a 2:1 mix of oligo-dT and random hexamers. A synthetic immune receptor repertoire was used to assess amplification bias, and residual bias was removed computationally. As for the authors' bioinformatics: Raw reads were preprocessed to remove errors, and CDR3 was defined according to IMGT conventions as the region from the conserved cysteine to phenylalanine. To get clonality, Shannon entropy was normalized by log2 of the number of productive unique TCRs and the result was subtracted from 1. Scalp TCRbeta sequences were cross-referenced with sorted blood CD4 and CD8 repertoires so that the CD4 or CD8 identity of scalp clones could be inferred. TCRdb limited this immuneACCESS table to in-frame rearrangements with V and J called. A share of clones is missing; checked studies link under half to unresolved V genes, and the rest is unexplained. That table is the source of V, J and clone size, and D and trimming were worked out from the DNA. The sample yields roughly 210,000 clones; around two fifths were counted once. Around 2.5% of the sample is in the top ten clones.

From cysteine to phenylalanine, the CDR3 is 14 amino acids long. The entry retains the CDR3 DNA only, 42 bases that are in frame from base 1. Per the germline V gene, MNHEY is the CDR1 and SVGAGI is the CDR2. Trimming removed 2 bases from V and 7 bases from J, leaving 15 bases between the germline ends. Comment on this clone: No cognate antigen has been identified for it. No base quality information exists; no much larger clone differs at one position.

The treatment or condition label, as the study defines it: oral pan-JAK inhibitor, 5-10 mg twice daily. Lesional scalp punch biopsies and peripheral blood were collected from alopecia areata patients. After PBMCs were isolated by density centrifugation and stained for CD3, CD4 and CD8, a FACSAria was used to sort CD4+ and CD8+ T cells. The sequenced sample was CD4+ T cells sorted from blood, obtained at approximately week 36, from a patient treated with tofacitinib. This TCR was sampled from a human donor with alopecia areata. Recombination joined TRBV6-5 with TRBJ2-7; the D gene is possibly TRBD1 or TRBD2, each agreeing over 5 bases. The DNA sequence reads TGTGCCAGCAGTTACACCTCCGGGACGTATGAGCAGTACTTC. Translated, it gives CASSYTSGTYEQYF.